This T cell receptor (beta chain) was sequenced in a study of Ad26.COV2.S vaccination and SARS-CoV-2 variants. About the study: Ad26.COV2.S given intramuscularly, once or twice 56 days apart.

The treatment here: around 19 received Ad26.COV2.S at low or high dose, single or two shots; roughly five received placebo; per-sample allocation not given. Specimen acquisition occurred on day 63 following the initial vaccine or placebo injection. Germline V gene data show CDR1 as MNHEY and CDR2 as SVGAGI. The CDR3 has 14 residues. V lost 2 bases to trimming and J lost 7 bases; unmatched junction nucleotides: 6. The table came from immunoSEQ multiplex PCR; TCRdb's copy has only in-frame clones and leaves some out. The profile covers roughly 410,000 clones, with roughly four fifths appearing a single time and about 7.1% taken by the ten largest.

The sequence was obtained from a person aged 18-60 years who received the Ad26.COV2.S COVID-19 vaccine or a placebo. The sample was peripheral blood, taken in a trial of Ad26.COV2.S vaccine versus placebo. The genes are TRBV6-5 and TRBJ2-7; 9 nucleotides match TRBD2. CDR3 sequence reads: CASSYAAGGEEQYF. The CDR3 coding sequence is TGTGCCAGCAGTTACGCAGCGGGAGGCGAGGAGCAGTACTTC.